This T cell receptor (beta chain) was observed in a study of shared clonotypes between healthy human individuals. J gave up 5 bases and V 4 bases, and 12 bases lay outside the gene matches. Germline V lookup: CDR1 SGHTA, CDR2 FQGNSA. This CDR3 has 17 residues. Researchers partitioned CD4+ cells into CD45RA+ naive and CD45RA-negative memory subsets. Worth noting for this clone: Its antigen remains unknown.

Findings of the study overall: Compared with clonotypes that all four donors shared, non-shared clonotypes had lower generation probabilities. Larger richness was generally estimated for naive than memory subsets.

Sorted-subset replicate PCR reactions contained roughly 200 ng DNA, corresponding to tens of thousands of T cell genomes. Produced via immunoSEQ multiplex PCR; TCRdb's table is partial and in-frame only. The sample lists about 2 million clones; 95% were seen once. The genes are TRBV7-2 and TRBJ2-5; 11 positions agree with TRBD2. This clonotype was obtained from a man aged 18 to 29 in good health. The source material was naive CD4+ T cells sorted from blood. Subset: CD45RA+ positively selected. This chain's CDR3 is CASSYYGTSGSGETQYF. CDR3 DNA sequence: TGTGCCAGCAGCTATTATGGGACTAGCGGATCGGGGGAGACCCAGTACTTC.